Below, one T cell receptor beta chain is given with its context. The sample comes from a study of T cell changes during pregnancy in multiple sclerosis. Clones were sequenced by immunoSEQ multiplex PCR, and TCRdb holds only the in-frame ones, with some missing. The sample has 50,000 to 55,000 clones; about nine tenths are singletons. V was clipped by 7 bases and J by 3 bases, with 16 bases between them. The CDR3 has 14 residues. The V gene's germline CDR1 is MNHEY and CDR2 SVGAGI. V is TRBV6-5 and J is TRBJ2-7; weak D call: TRBD1 (6 bases). The starting material was CD4+ T cells from peripheral blood mononuclear cells, obtained in the third trimester of pregnancy. This sequence was found in a female donor with multiple sclerosis, enrolled in a pregnancy study. The CDR3 DNA reads TGTGCCAGCACCCCAGGTGGGGGCTTCTACGAGCAGTACTTC. This translates into CASTPGGGFYEQYF.